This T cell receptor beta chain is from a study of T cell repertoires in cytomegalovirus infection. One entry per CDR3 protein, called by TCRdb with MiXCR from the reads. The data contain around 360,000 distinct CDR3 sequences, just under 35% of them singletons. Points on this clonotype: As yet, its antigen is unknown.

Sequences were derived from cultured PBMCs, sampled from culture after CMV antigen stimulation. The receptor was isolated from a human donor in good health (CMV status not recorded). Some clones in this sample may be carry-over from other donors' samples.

The CDR3 loop is CASSLQGSSLDGYTF. The DNA of the CDR3 is TGTGCCAGCAGCCTGCAGGGGTCTTCTCTTGATGGCTACACCTTC. This chain connects TRBV7-2 to TRBJ1-2, with D perhaps matching TRBD1 (6 bases). The V end lost 5 bases, the J end lost 6 bases, and 19 bases lay between the germline ends. This CDR3 has 15 residues. Germline V CDR1 and CDR2: SGHTA, FQGNSA.